The 4 T cell receptor beta chains presented below share a single source sample, sequenced in a study of neurological immune-mediated disorders. TCRdb reprocessed the 5' RACE reads with MiXCR, giving one entry per CDR3 protein. The profile shows some 37,000 distinct CDR3 sequences, more than 4.5% of them singletons. Sequenced input: CD4+ T cells from blood. Receptor source: a man in his late teens or twenties in good health.

This clonotype was found many times. This chain connects TRBV5-1 to TRBJ2-1; TRBD1 is a possible D gene (7 bases). With 1 base removed from V and 6 bases from J, the gap between germline ends came to 17 bases. The CDR3 spans 16 residues. Germline-derived CDR1 and CDR2 are SGHRS and YFSETQ. CDR3 DNA sequence: TGCGCCAGCAGCTTGTTCCGGGGGACAGCTTTCAATGAGCAGTTCTTC. Protein: CASSLFRGTAFNEQFF.

This clonotype was observed at least ten times. This sequence joins TRBV7-2 and TRBJ2-7; no firm D call. CDR3 length: 12 residues. The V gene lost 5 bases and the J gene lost 6 bases, with 11 bases spanning the gap. Germline assignment: CDR1 SGHTA and CDR2 FQGNSA. For the CDR3, the DNA is TGTGCCAGCAGCCTCCCCCCCATCGAGCAGTACTTC. It encodes CASSLPPIEQYF.

At least ten counts were recorded for this clonotype. The J gene is TRBJ2-7, the V gene TRBV6-5; 7 bases fit TRBD1. The CDR3 consists of 13 residues. J gave up 7 bases and V 4 bases, and 7 bases lay outside the gene matches. Per germline, CDR1 MNHEY and CDR2 SVGAGI. The CDR3 region has the DNA TGTGCCAGCAGTTTGAAAAGGGGGCTTGAGCAGTACTTC. Translation: CASSLKRGLEQYF.

In its sample, this clonotype was seen many times. V usage is TRBV27 and J usage is TRBJ1-6, with D perhaps matching TRBD1 (6 bases). Trimming pared 3 bases from V and 5 bases from J, leaving 8 bases between. The CDR3 runs 14 residues. Germline loops: CDR1 MNHEY, CDR2 SMNVEV (reference sequence). CDR3 DNA sequence: TGTGCCAGCAGTTTTGCAGGGGATAATTCACCCCTCCACTTT. Its protein is CASSFAGDNSPLHF.